Sequencing of this TCR beta chain was carried out in a study of shared clonotypes between healthy human individuals. Sorted-subset replicate PCR reactions contained 200 ng DNA, corresponding to roughly 29,000 T cell genomes. Per the authors' pipeline: Filtering differed for immunoSEQ, which gave only junction sequences without quality scores. Sequenced by immunoSEQ multiplex PCR; TCRdb stores in-frame clones only, minus some. V and J calls and clone size are as listed in that table; D and trimming were resolved from the DNA. The repertoire holds approximately 1,500,000 clones, with 96% as singletons. As to this clone: The antigen remains undetermined.

Trimming took off 7 bases at V and 2 bases at J, with 17 bases between the two ends. Germline assignment: CDR1 ENHRY and CDR2 SYGVKD. The CDR3 is 15 residues long. Overall study results and limits: Compared with memory subsets, naive subsets generally had larger estimated richness.

The chain recombines TRBV10-3 with TRBJ1-1; D possibly corresponds to TRBD1 (6 bases). The origin of this receptor is a young man in good health. Sequenced material: naive CD4+ T cells sorted from blood. Stated subset: CD45RA+ positively selected. CDR3 DNA sequence: TGTGCCATCACACAGGGTGGCAGAACAAACACTGAAGCTTTCTTT. As protein: CAITQGGRTNTEAFF.